These 13 T cell receptor beta chains came from one sample sequenced in a study of T-cell reconstitution after alpha-beta-depleted transplantation in children. As it was prepared, the TCRbeta library received unique molecular identifiers. MiXCR, run by TCRdb on the PCR reads, gives a single entry per CDR3 protein. Among approximately 800,000 distinct CDR3 sequences, around 15% were seen once, and the ten largest hold approximately 4.5%. The specimen comprised PBMCs, mostly from graft donor cells, sampled 360 days after TCRalphabeta/CD19-depleted stem cell transplant. These receptors were collected from a male patient younger than 18 who had a stem cell transplant for acute lymphoblastic leukemia, so the T cells may come from the graft donor.

This clonotype occurred many times. The chain employs TRBV25-1 and TRBJ2-1; 10 bases map to TRBD1. This CDR3 comprises 16 residues. Germline CDR1 MGHDK, CDR2 SYGVNS. The trim removed 3 bases at V and 6 bases at J, leaving 8 bases unmatched. The CDR3 loop reads CASSDSGTGERNEQFF. The DNA for the CDR3 is TGTGCCAGCAGTGACTCCGGGACAGGGGAGCGCAATGAGCAGTTCTTC. The full variable domain, with the rest looked up from reference TRBV25-1 and TRBJ2-1, is EADIYQTPRYLVIGTGKKITLECSQTMGHDKMYWYQQDPGMELHLIHYSYGVNSTEKGDLSSESTVSRIRTEHFPLTLESARPSHTSQYLCASSDSGTGERNEQFFGPGTRLTVL.

The V gene is TRBV20-1, the J gene TRBJ1-5, with D hard to call. The CDR3 has 15 residues. V dropped 1 base and J dropped 1 base, with 11 bases sitting between them. Germline lookup yields CDR1 DFQATT and CDR2 SNEGSKA (reference sequence). Here the CDR3 reads CSARGGSASNQPQHF. DNA of the CDR3: TGCAGTGCTAGAGGGGGATCAGCCAGCAATCAGCCCCAGCATTTT.

This clonotype was recorded at least ten times. The V call is TRBV5-1, the J call TRBJ2-7; D not certain. The germline V and J ends were trimmed by 2 bases and 1 base, with 13 bases remaining between them. This CDR3 is built from 15 residues. Germline V CDR1 and CDR2: SGHRS, YFSETQ. The CDR3 sequence is CASSFVGRSSYEQYF. CDR3 coding DNA: TGCGCCAGCAGCTTCGTAGGACGGTCGTCCTACGAGCAGTACTTC.

The rearrangement links TRBV29-1 to TRBJ1-5; TRBD1 aligns across 11 bases. The junction had 9 bases not matched to a gene; V was cut back by 5 bases and J by 3 bases. There are 16 residues in the CDR3. The germline V gene encodes CDR1 SQVTM and CDR2 ANQGSEA. CDR3 DNA sequence: TGCAGCGTTTCCCAGGGACAGGGGGGCTTCAATCAGCCCCAGCATTTT. Protein sequence: CSVSQGQGGFNQPQHF.

This clonotype has only a few counts. This chain uses TRBV18 with TRBJ1-1, with a possible D match to TRBD1 (6 bases). The CDR3 contains 14 residues. Trimming shortened V by 3 bases and J by 4 bases, and 12 bases separated the two germline ends. In germline, CDR1 is KGHSH, CDR2 LQKENI. This chain's CDR3 is CASSPHREGTEAFF. CDR3 coding DNA: TGTGCCAGCTCACCGCACAGGGAAGGCACTGAAGCTTTCTTT.

The V gene is TRBV5-1, the J gene TRBJ2-7; 7 nucleotides line up with TRBD2. This CDR3 comprises 14 residues. V shed 1 base and J 3 bases; nucleotides not matched to a gene: 4. CDR1 is SGHRS and CDR2 is YFSETQ in the germline V gene. The CDR3 reads CASSLREGFYEQYF. As DNA, the CDR3 is TGCGCCAGCAGCTTGAGGGAGGGATTCTACGAGCAGTACTTC. The whole variable domain, filled in from reference TRBV5-1 and TRBJ2-7, reads KAGVTQTPRYLIKTRGQQVTLSCSPISGHRSVSWYQQTPGQGLQFLFEYFSETQRNKGNFPGRFSGRQFSNSRSEMNVSTLELGDSALYLCASSLREGFYEQYFGPGTRLTVT.

This clonotype was counted at least ten times. This rearrangement joins TRBV28 to TRBJ2-2; D gene ambiguous. Trimming removed 2 bases at V and 3 bases at J, with 7 bases between. The CDR3 is made up of 14 amino acids. The germline V gene encodes CDR1 MDHEN and CDR2 SYDVKM. The CDR3 loop is CASSLNEHTGELFF. The CDR3, as DNA: TGTGCCAGCAGTTTAAACGAACACACCGGGGAGCTGTTTTTT.

This clonotype appeared a few times. The chain combines TRBV7-2 with TRBJ2-1, with 9 bases matching TRBD2. This CDR3 is 18 amino acids long. Losses at the gene ends were 0 bases for V and 8 bases for J; bases not matched to a gene: 14. Germline lookup yields CDR1 SGHTA and CDR2 FQGNSA. The CDR3 DNA is TGTGCCAGCAGCTTAGCGTTCGGGGTAGCGGGAGTTATCGATGAGCAGTTCTTC. It translates to CASSLAFGVAGVIDEQFF.

The chain carries TRBV25-1 and TRBJ1-1; D gene uncertain. The CDR3 has 14 amino acids. The ends were cut back, 3 bases at V and 0 bases at J, with 8 bases in the middle. Germline V lookup: CDR1 MGHDK, CDR2 SYGVNS. The CDR3 sequence is CASSDGPMNTEAFF. CDR3 bases: TGTGCCAGCAGTGATGGGCCAATGAACACTGAAGCTTTCTTT.

This clonotype has just a few counts. V gene TRBV9 combines with J gene TRBJ2-1; no clear D. The CDR3 extends over 13 amino acids. V lost 4 bases and J lost 8, with 13 bases in between. In germline, CDR1 is SGDLS, CDR2 YYNGEE. The CDR3 spells CASSPPESYEQFF. In nucleotides, the CDR3 is TGTGCCAGCAGCCCCCCCGAGTCCTATGAGCAGTTCTTC. Variable domain in full (rest from reference TRBV9 and TRBJ2-1): DSGVTQTPKHLITATGQRVTLRCSPRSGDLSVYWYQQSLDQGLQFLIQYYNGEERAKGNILERFSAQQFPDLHSELNLSSLELGDSALYFCASSPPESYEQFFGPGTRLTVL.

The chain recombines TRBV5-1 with TRBJ1-3, with TRBD1 as a possible D gene (6 bases). Between the trimmed V and J ends, which lost 4 bases and 3 bases, there was a span of 11 bases. The germline gives CDR1 SGHRS, CDR2 YFSETQ. The CDR3 is 14 amino acids. CDR3 sequence reads: CASSGGGRGNTIYF. The DNA for the CDR3 is TGCGCCAGCAGCGGAGGGGGTCGTGGAAACACCATATATTTT.

This clonotype was detected only a few times. This chain uses TRBV5-1 with TRBJ1-6, with 7 bases aligning to TRBD1. The J segment lost 8 bases and the V segment lost 0 bases, leaving 8 bases of the junction unmatched. Germline assignment: CDR1 SGHRS and CDR2 YFSETQ. This CDR3 is 16 amino acids long. DNA for the CDR3: TGCGCCAGCAGCTTGGGGTCTACAGGGGCCGATTCACCCCTCCACTTT. It encodes CASSLGSTGADSPLHF.

The table lists this clonotype with a few counts. This chain uses TRBV5-1 with TRBJ2-3; 11 bases line up with TRBD1. Germline loops: CDR1 SGHRS, CDR2 YFSETQ. V shed 0 bases, J shed 6 bases, and the junction held 3 bases outside the gene matches. CDR3 length: 15 amino acids. The CDR3 coding sequence is TGCGCCAGCAGCTTGGGGACAGGGGGCGCGGATACGCAGTATTTT. It encodes CASSLGTGGADTQYF.